The 6 T cell receptor beta chains below were found in one sample sequenced in a study of tumor-infiltrating lymphocytes in oesophageal squamous cell carcinoma. One entry per CDR3 protein, called by TCRdb with MiXCR from the PCR reads. The profile shows around 15,000 distinct CDR3 sequences, about 54% of them singletons. The sequenced material came from esophageal tumor tissue. The origin of the receptors is a female donor with esophageal squamous cell carcinoma.

As concerns this clonotype: The CDR3 does not end in the conserved phenylalanine or tryptophan, so this is likely a read error. The limits of the CDR3 on the DNA are not certain, so only TCRdb's listed CDR3 is given. The chain carries TRBV25-1 and TRBJ2-5; TRBD1 was called by the table and not checked on the DNA. The CDR3 is 15 amino acids long, termini counted. Germline values: CDR1 MGHDK, CDR2 SYGVNS. CDR3 residues: CATSRGLTYGYTFGS.

This chain links TRBV7-9 with TRBJ2-5; tentatively, D is TRBD1 (6 bases). The DNA end is a closer match to TRBJ2-1, so the J assignment may be wrong. Germline CDR1 reads SEHNR; CDR2 reads FQNEAQ (reference sequence). The CDR3 runs 15 residues. The CDR3 here is CASSLGGQGYNEQFF. The CDR3 region has the DNA TGTGCCAGCAGCTTAGGGGGTCAGGGGTACAATGAGCAGTTCTTC.

V usage is TRBV28 and J usage is TRBJ1-5, with D hard to call. The CDR3 length is 16 residues. V was shortened by 8 bases and J by 2 bases, with 19 bases between the two germline ends. CDR1 and CDR2 from the germline V gene are MDHEN and SYDVKM. The CDR3 reads CASDTLGGLGNQPQHF. In DNA form, the CDR3 reads TGTGCCAGCGACACCTTGGGCGGGCTTGGCAATCAGCCCCAGCATTTT.

This clonotype was detected many times. J is TRBJ2-5 and V is TRBV5-4, with TRBD1 matching 7 bases. The J call may not be correct, given that the DNA end is closer to TRBJ2-7. The CDR3 totals 13 residues. Germline V gene data show CDR1 as SGHNT and CDR2 as YYREEE (reference sequence). The CDR3 loop is CASSLSQGVEQYF. In nucleotides, the CDR3 is TGTGCCAGCAGCTTGTCGCAGGGGGTCGAGCAGTACTTC.

This chain connects TRBV28 to TRBJ1-2; D remains ambiguous. The DNA end is a closer match to TRBJ2-1, so the J assignment may be wrong. In germline, CDR1 is MDHEN, CDR2 SYDVKM. The CDR3 is 12 residues long. CDR3 coding DNA: TGTGCCAGCAATCAAAACTACAATGAGCAGTTCTTC. Amino acids: CASNQNYNEQFF.

This chain joins TRBV12-3 or TRBV12-4 and TRBJ2-7, with D perhaps TRBD1 or TRBD2 (5 bases each). The J call may be in error: the DNA end matches TRBJ2-5 better. CDR3 length: 13 amino acids. The CDR3: CASSFRDVETQYF. The CDR3 bases are TGTGCCAGCAGTTTCCGGGACGTCGAGACCCAGTACTTC.